This TCR beta chain comes out of a study of CD8 T cells in Susac syndrome. The CDR3 extends over 16 amino acids. Germline-derived CDR1 and CDR2 are DFQATT and SNEGSKA (reference sequence). J lost 1 base, V lost 5 bases, and 10 bases had no gene match. The authors reverse transcribed roughly 0.5 to 1 ug RNA with random hexamers. Across 54 Vbeta and 13 Jbeta, TCR beta CDR3 was amplified with immunoSEQ multiplex PCR. TCRdb itself ran the immunoSEQ multiplex PCR reads through MiXCR, one entry per CDR3 protein. The data contain some 300,000 distinct CDR3 sequences, roughly 90% of them seen just once; the ten biggest clones take up more than 0.15%. The sequenced target, TCR beta, came from blood CD8+ and CD4+ T cells. The multiple sclerosis controls were treatment-naive patients, and their relapsing-remitting disease was stable or active.

The sample comprised CD8+ T cells from PBMCs. The chain carries TRBV20-1 and TRBJ2-7; TRBD1 aligns across 11 bases. This receptor was obtained from a human donor with multiple sclerosis. Here the CDR3 reads CSAGGQGAILSYEQYF. The CDR3 coding sequence is TGCAGTGCTGGCGGACAGGGGGCGATTCTTTCCTACGAGCAGTACTTC.